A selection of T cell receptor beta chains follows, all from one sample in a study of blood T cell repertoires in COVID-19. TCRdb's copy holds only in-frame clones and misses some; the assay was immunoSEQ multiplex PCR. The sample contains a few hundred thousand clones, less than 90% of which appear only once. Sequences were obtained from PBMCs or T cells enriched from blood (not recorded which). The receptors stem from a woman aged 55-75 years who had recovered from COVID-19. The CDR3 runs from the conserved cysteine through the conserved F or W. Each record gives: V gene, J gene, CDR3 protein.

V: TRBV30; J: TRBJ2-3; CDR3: CAWSGGADTQYF
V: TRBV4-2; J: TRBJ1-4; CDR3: CASSQDWDRGPGEKLFF
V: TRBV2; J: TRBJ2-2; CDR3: CASSYPQQGTNTGELFF
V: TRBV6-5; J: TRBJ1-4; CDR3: CASSGKGAGNEKLFF
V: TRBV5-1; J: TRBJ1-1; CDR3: CASSLYGESSNTEAFF
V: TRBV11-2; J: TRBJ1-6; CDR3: CASSITTQAPLHF
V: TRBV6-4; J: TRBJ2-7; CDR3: CASSGGSGYF
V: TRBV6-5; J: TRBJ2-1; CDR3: CASSYSKGFGQFF
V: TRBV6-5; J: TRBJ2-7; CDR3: CAITPGGGYEQYF
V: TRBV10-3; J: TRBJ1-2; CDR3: CAISEFQLDGGGYGYTF
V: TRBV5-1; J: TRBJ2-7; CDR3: CASSVGTGENEQYF
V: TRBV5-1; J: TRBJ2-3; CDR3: CASSLYTDTQYF
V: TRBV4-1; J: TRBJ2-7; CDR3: CASSRLAGPLEQYF
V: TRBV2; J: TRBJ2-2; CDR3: CASSVFPGVGTGELFF
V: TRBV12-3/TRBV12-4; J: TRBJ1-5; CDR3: CASRQADQPQHF
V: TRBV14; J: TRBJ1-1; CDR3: CASSPGRGEAFF
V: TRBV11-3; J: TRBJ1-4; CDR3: CASSRGGPEKLFF